These 4 T cell receptor beta chains originate from one sample sequenced in a study of shared T cell receptors in the human thymus. Data came from immunoSEQ multiplex PCR; TCRdb stores just in-frame clones and leaves some out. This table has approximately 760,000 clones, roughly 85% appearing once. These data were likewise used in another study, on human thymus T cells.

The sequencing sample was made of thymocytes. The receptors here all came from a girl under three years old with a congenital heart defect.

The gene calls are TRBV21-1 and TRBJ2-7; the D call TRBD2 from the table was never checked on the DNA. TRBV21-1 represents a pseudogene. This CDR3 spans 16 amino acids. As DNA, the CDR3 is TGTGCCAGCAGCACCCGATCACTAGCGGGGGGGCGGGAGCAGTACTTC. It translates to CASSTRSLAGGREQYF.

This chain joins TRBV5-1 and TRBJ2-1; 7 nucleotides align to TRBD2. The germline V gene encodes CDR1 SGHRS and CDR2 YFSETQ. V was clipped by 4 bases and J by 4 bases; unmatched bases: 8. The CDR3 is made up of 15 amino acids. The CDR3 DNA sequence: TGCGCCAGCAGCGGTGGGCTAGCGGAATACAATGAGCAGTTCTTC. This codes for CASSGGLAEYNEQFF.

This chain links TRBV4-1 with TRBJ2-1; no firm D call. The CDR3 extends over 14 amino acids. Trimming cost V 1 base and J 6 bases, with 10 bases left between them. The germline gives CDR1 MGHRA, CDR2 YSYEKL. Here the CDR3 reads CASSQGGWPNEQFF. CDR3 DNA sequence: TGCGCCAGCAGCCAAGGTGGTTGGCCCAATGAGCAGTTCTTC.

This chain connects TRBV30 to TRBJ1-5, with 7 positions matching TRBD1. The junction had 5 bases not matched to a gene; V was cut back by 2 bases and J by 7 bases. The CDR3 is made up of 13 amino acids. Germline CDR1 is GTSNPN and CDR2 is SVGIG (reference sequence). In DNA, the CDR3 is TGTGCCTGGAGTCAGGGGGTTAGGCAGCCCCAGCATTTT. As protein: CAWSQGVRQPQHF.